A single T cell receptor beta chain is shown here with its context. Its target is not known. This sample stems from a study of shared clonotypes between healthy human individuals. Method: immunoSEQ multiplex PCR; TCRdb's copy keeps in-frame clones and lacks some. The repertoire includes 1,100,000 or so clones, roughly 74% of them detected once, and approximately 0.5% sits in the top ten. Study outcomes and limitations: Between a handful of donors, naive CD4 clonotypes were shared at a level of about 5%.

From germline, CDR1 is WSHSY and CDR2 SAAADI. The CDR3 runs 15 residues. The ends lost 3 bases at V and 2 bases at J; junction bases unmatched: 4. Splitting of CD4+ cells produced CD45RA+ naive and CD45RA-negative memory subsets. Sequencing was performed on memory CD4+ T cells from PBMCs. As for subset: CD45RA-negative fraction. The origin of this receptor is a man aged 18 to 30 in good health. Some clones in this sample may be carry-over from other donors' samples. The J gene is TRBJ2-7, the V gene TRBV10-2; 10 bases are a match to TRBD1. CDR3 in DNA: TGCGCCAGCAGTGACTCCGGGACAGGGGCCTACGAGCAGTACTTC. This sequence encodes CASSDSGTGAYEQYF.